This T cell receptor beta chain was captured in a study of shared clonotypes between healthy human individuals (dated by TCRdb to about 2020). Context from the whole study: Two women and a few men aged 18 to 49 years were included in the cohort. For each donor, CD4 naive and CD4 memory were each given three plates, CD8 naive was given two plates, and CD8 memory was given one plate. To estimate repertoire size and how much clonotype sharing occurs between individuals, the study deeply sequenced the blood TCR repertoires of five or six healthy adults. Libraries were prepared and TCR repertoires were sequenced by different laboratories using diverse techniques, in order to increase sequencing depth and limit assay-specific biases. Each donor's leukapheresis produced roughly between about 0.9 and 9.5 billion PBMCs.

From its cysteine to its phenylalanine, the CDR3 spans 14 amino acids. The retained sequence is limited to the CDR3, 42 bases, with the frame set at the first base. CDR1 and CDR2 are drawn from the germline V gene: MNHNS, SASEGT. V loses 1 base, J loses 1 base, and the germline ends lie 7 bases apart. Paper-wide results and their limitations: Across several donors, approximately 5% of naive CD4, approximately 3.6% of naive CD8, around 2.1% of memory CD4, and roughly 0.41% of memory CD8 clonotypes were shared. Compared with non-shared clonotypes, the clonotypes found in all four sorted-subset donors had higher generation probabilities. Even with the large sequencing depth, rarefaction of the sorted-subset datasets indicated that sequencing was incomplete. Estimated clonotype richness was generally larger for naive than for memory subsets. The genetic and exposure-history diversity represented was limited by the small number of donors. Pairwise subsampling indicated that sequencing depth was expected to affect the degree of clonotype sharing among donors. Sampling was limited to blood, and TCR repertoires in tissue likely differ from TCR repertoires in blood.

The donors were healthy, HIV-negative adults with no recently reported acute infections or vaccinations. Every donor was a Caucasian adult living in Nashville, Tennessee, USA. CD4+ T cells were enriched by magnetic negative selection; naive cells were then positively selected on CD45RA, and the negative fraction formed the memory subset. After blood collection by leukapheresis, PBMCs were isolated using Ficoll-Histopaque density gradient centrifugation and then cryopreserved in the vapor phase of liquid nitrogen. Analytical flow cytometry was used to check the purity and quantity of each magnetically sorted T cell population. From each sorted fraction, genomic DNA was isolated and quantified by UV absorbance on a Nanodrop 2000c. There are a few counts of this clone. The antigen it recognizes is unknown. Base qualities were left out, and no much larger clone turns up one base away. TCR CDR3 regions were amplified from genomic DNA by multiplex PCR using the deep immunoSEQ assay. Genomic DNA extracted from each cell subset was distributed evenly over all wells of several immunoSEQ 96-well plates, and each plate served as one replicate. For sorted subsets, 200 to 250 ng genomic DNA, equal to 30,000 to 35,000 T cell genomes, was loaded into each replicate PCR. Purified libraries were quantified with a Qubit 3.0 fluorometer, sized on a Bioanalyzer 2100, and re-quantified with the KAPA Library Quantification kit. A separate single-read 150-cycle Illumina NextSeq 550 flow cell was used to sequence each immunoSEQ 96-well plate. In the authors' own workflow: Because only junctional sequences without quality scores were contained in the immunoSEQ output, filtering matching that applied to full-length reads could not be performed. To assign V/J genes and CDR3, sequences were annotated using PyIR, a Python wrapper for IgBLAST v1.9, with IMGT germline references. Reads with weak V/J assignments (E-value above 1e-6), missing CDR3, stop codons, out-of-frame junctions, or ambiguous translated residues were removed. V3J clonotypes were defined as sequences sharing an identical inferred V gene, J gene, and CDR3 amino acid sequence. Percentage overlap between repertoires was computed as shared unique clonotypes divided by the size of the smaller repertoire. Three approaches were used to assess repertoire richness: RTK rarefaction, the Chao1 estimator, and Recon v2.1 estimates of unobserved clonotypes. Generation probabilities were computed with OLGA for all TCRbeta clonotypes obtained by the gDNA method from several donors. TCRdb re-hosts the immuneACCESS table, in-frame sequences only. Its copies lack some clones; in the studies checked, an unresolved V gene accounts for under half of them, and the cause for the rest is not known. That table supplies the V and J calls and clone size; D and trimming were determined from the DNA. Across this sample there are around 940,000 clones, with over 75% seen only once. The top ten hold approximately 1.5% of the sample.

This receptor was obtained from a young man in good health. The specimen sequenced was memory CD4+ T cells sorted from blood. The sample's cell subset or site label, decoded: CD45RA-negative fraction. The chain employs TRBV6-1 and TRBJ1-1; a confident D gene designation cannot be given. The CDR3 reads as follows: CASSEERQNTEAFF. The DNA is as follows: TGTGCCAGCAGTGAAGAGAGGCAGAACACTGAAGCTTTCTTT.